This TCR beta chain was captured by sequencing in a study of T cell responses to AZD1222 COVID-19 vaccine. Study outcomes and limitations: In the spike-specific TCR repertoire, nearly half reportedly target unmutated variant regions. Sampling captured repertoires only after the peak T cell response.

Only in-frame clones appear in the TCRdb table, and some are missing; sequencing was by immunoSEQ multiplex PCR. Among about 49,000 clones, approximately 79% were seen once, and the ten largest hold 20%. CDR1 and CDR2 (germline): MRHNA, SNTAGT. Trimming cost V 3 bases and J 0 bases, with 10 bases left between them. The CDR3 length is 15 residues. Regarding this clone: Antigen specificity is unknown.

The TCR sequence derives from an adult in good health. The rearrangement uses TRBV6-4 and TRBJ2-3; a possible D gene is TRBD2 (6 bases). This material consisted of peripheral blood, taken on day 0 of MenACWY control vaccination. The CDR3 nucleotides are TGTGCCAGCAGTGATTATGCGGGGAGCACAGATACGCAGTATTTT. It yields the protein CASSDYAGSTDTQYF.